Listed below are T cell receptor beta chains from one sample, sequenced in a study of beta chain features in type 1 diabetes. Assay used: immunoSEQ multiplex PCR; TCRdb lists only in-frame clones, some missing. The table includes about 120,000 clones, less than 20% detected once. Sequences were obtained from central memory CD4+ T cells from blood. These receptors were obtained from a man younger than 40 with type 1 diabetes. Each CDR3 is given with its conserved first and last residue. The D gene is left open where the match is weak. For some rows the clone size is stated as once, few or many, or as a class when expanded; others skip it.

13 | TRBJ2-3 | TRBV6-1 | . | . | CASSENRANTQYF | TGTGCCAGCAGTGAAAACAGGGCCAATACGCAGTATTTT
16 | TRBJ1-2 | TRBV4-2 | TRBD1 | few | CASSHPSMRTGNGYTF | TGTGCCAGCAGCCACCCCAGCATGAGGACAGGAAATGGCTACACCTTC
13 | TRBJ2-2 | TRBV9 | TRBD1 | . | CASGLQGTGELFF | TGTGCCAGCGGATTACAGGGGACCGGGGAGCTGTTTTTT
14 | TRBJ2-2 | TRBV9 | TRBD1 | few | CASRETGSRGELFF | TGTGCCAGCAGAGAGACAGGGTCCAGGGGGGAGCTGTTTTTT
14 | TRBJ2-7 | TRBV7-2 | TRBD1 | . | CASSSYRDSSTQYF | TGTGCCAGCAGCTCATACCGGGACAGTAGTACGCAGTACTTC
14 | TRBJ1-5 | TRBV7-9 | . | . | CASSLDGMNQPQHF | TGTGCCAGCAGCTTAGATGGGATGAATCAGCCCCAGCATTTT
15 | TRBJ2-7 | TRBV10-2 | . | few | CASSDASESSYEQYF | TGCGCCAGCAGTGATGCGTCGGAAAGCTCCTACGAGCAGTACTTC
15 | TRBJ2-2 | TRBV7-8 | . | few | CASSPSRARNGELFF | TGTGCCAGCAGCCCGTCCCGGGCCAGGAACGGGGAGCTGTTTTTT
16 | TRBJ2-6 | TRBV28 | . | few | CASSSGRFTGANVLTF | TGTGCCAGCAGTTCGGGACGTTTCACTGGGGCCAACGTCCTGACTTTC
16 | TRBJ2-1 | TRBV6-6 | TRBD1 | . | CASSQFGTGGANEQFF | TGTGCCAGCAGCCAATTTGGGACAGGGGGTGCGAATGAGCAGTTCTTC
13 | TRBJ2-3 | TRBV9 | . | . | CASSFRTTDTQYF | TGTGCCAGCAGCTTCCGGACAACAGATACGCAGTATTTT
14 | TRBJ2-7 | TRBV7-2 | . | few | CASSPQADSYEQYF | TGTGCCAGCAGCCCCCAGGCCGACTCCTACGAGCAGTACTTC
14 | TRBJ2-5 | TRBV6-1 | . | . | CASTLQGTQETQYF | TGTGCCAGCACCTTACAGGGTACCCAAGAGACCCAGTACTTC
13 | TRBJ2-1 | TRBV19 | . | few | CASSNLQGNEQFF | TGTGCCAGTAGTAACCTACAGGGTAATGAGCAGTTCTTC
14 | TRBJ2-7 | TRBV18 | . | few | CASSPGESSYEQYF | TGTGCCAGCTCACCAGGGGAGAGCTCCTACGAGCAGTACTTC
15 | TRBJ2-3 | TRBV7-9 | TRBD1 | . | CASSLGTGGPDTQYF | TGTGCCAGCAGCTTAGGAACAGGGGGCCCAGATACGCAGTATTTT
17 | TRBJ1-6 | TRBV19 | TRBD1 | few | CASSIRTGGARNSPLHF | TGTGCCAGTAGTATCCGTACAGGGGGCGCAAGGAATTCACCCCTCCACTTT
14 | TRBJ1-3 | TRBV29-1 | . | few | CSVEDPRTGNTIYF | TGCAGCGTTGAAGATCCCCGGACTGGAAACACCATATATTTT
13 | TRBJ2-2 | TRBV11-2 | . | . | CASSLAETGELFF | TGTGCCAGCAGCTTAGCGGAGACCGGGGAGCTGTTTTTT
14 | TRBJ2-2 | TRBV2 | . | many | CASRGPTNTGELFF | TGTGCCAGCAGGGGACCAACGAACACCGGGGAGCTGTTTTTT
13 | TRBJ2-7 | TRBV10-3 | . | . | CAISETGTYEQYF | TGTGCCATCAGTGAAACAGGTACCTACGAGCAGTACTTC
14 | TRBJ2-6 | TRBV2 | . | . | CASSERVGANVLTF | TGTGCCAGCAGTGAAAGGGTTGGGGCCAACGTCCTGACTTTC
13 | TRBJ1-4 | TRBV29-1 | TRBD1 | few | CSVMSQGNEKLFF | TGCAGCGTTATGTCACAGGGGAATGAAAAACTGTTTTTT
15 | TRBJ1-6 | TRBV4-1 | . | . | CASSQGGSYNSPLHF | TGCGCCAGCAGCCAAGGGGGCTCCTATAATTCACCCCTCCACTTT
15 | TRBJ2-3 | TRBV7-9 | TRBD1 | once | CASSFQGAGTDTQYF | TGTGCCAGCAGCTTTCAGGGGGCCGGGACAGATACGCAGTATTTC
12 | TRBJ2-2 | TRBV9 | . | . | CASRGLAGELFF | TGTGCCAGCAGGGGCCTAGCCGGGGAGCTGTTTTTT
13 | TRBJ1-2 | TRBV30 | TRBD1 | few | CAWKGQGIYGYTF | TGTGCCTGGAAGGGACAGGGAATCTATGGCTACACCTTC
14 | TRBJ1-4 | TRBV19 | . | many | CATARGTANEKLFF | TGTGCCACTGCGAGAGGGACGGCTAATGAAAAACTGTTTTTT
13 | TRBJ1-5 | TRBV21-1 | . | . | CASSWRSNQPQHF | TGTGCCAGCAGCTGGCGGAGCAATCAGCCCCAGCATTTT
13 | TRBJ1-4 | TRBV28 | TRBD1 | few | CASSSGQGEKLFF | TGTGCCAGCAGTTCGGGACAGGGGGAAAAACTGTTTTTT
13 | TRBJ2-6 | TRBV30 | . | . | CAWSVAGANVLTF | TGTGCCTGGAGTGTAGCTGGGGCCAACGTCCTGACTTTC
13 | TRBJ2-7 | TRBV10-2 | TRBD1 | few | CASSGQGAYEQYF | TGCGCCAGCAGTGGACAGGGGGCCTACGAGCAGTACTTC
15 | TRBJ1-5 | TRBV9 | TRBD1 | few | CASSRQGARNQPQHF | TGTGCCAGCAGTAGACAGGGGGCGCGGAATCAGCCCCAGCATTTT
15 | TRBJ2-7 | TRBV19 | TRBD1 | . | CASRDRGRSSYEQYF | TGTGCCAGTAGAGACAGGGGACGTTCGAGCTACGAGCAGTACTTC
18 | TRBJ2-3 | TRBV7-9 | TRBD2 | many | CASSPGLAGSRRTDTQYF | TGTGCCAGCAGCCCGGGACTAGCGGGGAGCCGAAGGACAGATACGCAGTATTTT
14 | TRBJ1-5 | TRBV2 | TRBD1 | . | CASSRQGEYQPQHF | TGTGCCAGCAGCCGACAGGGAGAGTATCAGCCCCAGCATTTT
15 | TRBJ2-2 | TRBV7-2 | . | . | CASSWTAGPTGELFF | TGTGCCAGCAGCTGGACGGCAGGGCCGACCGGGGAGCTGTTTTTT
11 | TRBJ2-3 | TRBV7-8 | . | few | CASSYTDTQYF | TGTGCCAGCAGCTACACAGATACGCAGTATTTT
15 | TRBJ2-7 | TRBV4-3 | . | . | CASSQDIRGVDEQYF | TGCGCCAGCAGCCAAGATATCCGGGGAGTCGACGAGCAGTACTTC
16 | TRBJ2-7 | TRBV9 | TRBD2 | few | CASSVGNSGGSYEQYF | TGTGCCAGCAGCGTAGGGAATAGCGGGGGCTCCTACGAGCAGTACTTC
15 | TRBJ2-3 | TRBV7-2 | . | . | CASSTDLRGRNTQYF | TGTGCCAGCAGCACAGACCTCAGGGGCCGGAATACGCAGTATTTT
11 | TRBJ1-2 | TRBV29-1 | TRBD1 | few | CSVRQGDGYTF | TGCAGCGTTAGACAGGGGGATGGCTACACCTTC
13 | TRBJ1-2 | TRBV9 | TRBD1 | . | CASSVDRGYGYTF | TGTGCCAGCAGCGTCGACAGGGGCTATGGCTACACCTTC
13 | TRBJ2-3 | TRBV19 | . | few | CASGPSGTDTQYF | TGTGCCAGTGGCCCTTCGGGCACAGATACGCAGTATTTT
12 | TRBJ2-3 | TRBV2 | . | many | CASRSEGDTQYF | TGTGCCAGCAGGTCCGAGGGGGATACGCAGTATTTT
11 | TRBJ2-3 | TRBV20-1 | . | few | CSAKPSDTQYF | TGCAGTGCTAAGCCGTCAGATACGCAGTATTTT
15 | TRBJ1-1 | TRBV7-2 | TRBD1 | . | CASSSAGTGNTEAFF | TGTGCCAGCAGCTCGGCCGGGACAGGGAACACTGAAGCTTTCTTT
14 | TRBJ1-2 | TRBV7-9 | . | . | CASSLDGLGYGYTF | TGTGCCAGCAGCTTAGACGGCTTAGGCTATGGCTACACCTTC
16 | TRBJ2-4 | TRBV4-1 | . | . | CASSQLTAAGRGIQYF | TGCGCCAGCAGCCAACTCACCGCCGCAGGGCGCGGCATTCAGTACTTC
17 | TRBJ2-3 | TRBV7-6 | TRBD2 | once | CASSLTFGGGREDTQYF | TGTGCCAGCAGCTTAACCTTCGGGGGGGGCCGCGAAGATACGCAGTATTTT
15 | TRBJ1-5 | TRBV2 | . | few | CASSERGGPTEPQHF | TGTGCCAGCAGTGAAAGGGGGGGCCCTACGGAGCCCCAGCATTTT
13 | TRBJ2-5 | TRBV7-2 | . | few | CASSFSREETQYF | TGTGCCAGCAGCTTTAGCAGGGAGGAGACCCAGTACTTC